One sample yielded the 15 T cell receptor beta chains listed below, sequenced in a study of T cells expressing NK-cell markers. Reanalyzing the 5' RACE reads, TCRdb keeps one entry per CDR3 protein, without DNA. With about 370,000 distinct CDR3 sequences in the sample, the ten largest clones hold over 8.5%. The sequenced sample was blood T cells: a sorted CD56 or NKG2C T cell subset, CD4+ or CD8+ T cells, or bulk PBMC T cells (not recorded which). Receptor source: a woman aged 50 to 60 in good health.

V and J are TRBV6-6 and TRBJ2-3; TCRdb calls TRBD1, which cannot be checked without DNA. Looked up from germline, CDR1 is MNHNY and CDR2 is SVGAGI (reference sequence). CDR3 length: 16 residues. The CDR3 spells CASSPRAGGSTDTQYF.

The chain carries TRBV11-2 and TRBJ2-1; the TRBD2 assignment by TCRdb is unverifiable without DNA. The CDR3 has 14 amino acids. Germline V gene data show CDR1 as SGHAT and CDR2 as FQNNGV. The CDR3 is CASRRPGLDNEQFF.

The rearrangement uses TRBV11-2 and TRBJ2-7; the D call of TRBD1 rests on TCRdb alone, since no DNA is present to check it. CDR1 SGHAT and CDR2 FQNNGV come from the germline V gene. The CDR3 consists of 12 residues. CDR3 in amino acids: CASSLSRDEQYF. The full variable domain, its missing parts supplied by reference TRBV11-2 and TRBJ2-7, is EAGVAQSPRYKIIEKRQSVAFWCNPISGHATLYWYQQILGQGPKLLIQFQNNGVVDDSQLPKDRFSAERLKGVDSTLKIQPAKLEDSAVYLCASSLSRDEQYFGPGTRLTVT.

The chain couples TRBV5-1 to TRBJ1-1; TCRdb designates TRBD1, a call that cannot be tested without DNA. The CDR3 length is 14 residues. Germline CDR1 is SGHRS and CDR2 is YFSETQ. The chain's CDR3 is CASSLGTGNTEAFF.

CDR3 sequence reads: CASSLSPDRATEAFF. The chain joins TRBV27 to TRBJ1-1; TCRdb selects TRBD1, and the lack of DNA leaves this call unchecked. Germline CDR1 and CDR2: MNHEY and SMNVEV (reference sequence). This CDR3 comprises 15 residues.

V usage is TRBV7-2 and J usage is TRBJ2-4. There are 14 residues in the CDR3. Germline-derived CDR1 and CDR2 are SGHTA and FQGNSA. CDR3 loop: CASSSWIAKNIQYF.

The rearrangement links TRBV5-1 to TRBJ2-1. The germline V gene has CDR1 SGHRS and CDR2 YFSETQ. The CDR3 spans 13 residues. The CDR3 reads CASSLLGYNEQFF.

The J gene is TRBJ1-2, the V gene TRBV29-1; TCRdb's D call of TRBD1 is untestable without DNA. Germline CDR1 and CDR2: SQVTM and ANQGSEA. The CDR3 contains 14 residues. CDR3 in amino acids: CSGGAGATNYGYTF.

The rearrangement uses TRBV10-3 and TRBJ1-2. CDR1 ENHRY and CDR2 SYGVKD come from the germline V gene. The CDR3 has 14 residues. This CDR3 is CAISDGRHPYGYTF.

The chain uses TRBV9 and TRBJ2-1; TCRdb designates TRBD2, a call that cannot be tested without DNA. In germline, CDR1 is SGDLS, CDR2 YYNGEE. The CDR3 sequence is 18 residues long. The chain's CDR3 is CASSYRLQLAGVVDEQFF.

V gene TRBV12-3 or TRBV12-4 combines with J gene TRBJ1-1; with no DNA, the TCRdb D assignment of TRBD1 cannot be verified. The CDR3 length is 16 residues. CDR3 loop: CASRPNEGQGNTEAFF.

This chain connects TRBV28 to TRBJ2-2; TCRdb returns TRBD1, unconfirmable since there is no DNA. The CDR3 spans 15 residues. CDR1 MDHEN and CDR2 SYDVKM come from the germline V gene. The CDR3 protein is CASSSLQGRAGELFF. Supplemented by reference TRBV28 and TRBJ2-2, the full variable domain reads DVKVTQSSRYLVKRTGEKVFLECVQDMDHENMFWYRQDPGLGLRLIYFSYDVKMKEKGDIPEGYSVSREKKERFSLILESASTNQTSMYLCASSSLQGRAGELFFGEGSRLTVL.

This CDR3 is CASSQVGAPGNTIYF. This rearrangement joins TRBV3-1 to TRBJ1-3; TCRdb picks TRBD1, but there is no DNA to check that call. Germline assignment: CDR1 LGHDT and CDR2 YNNKEL (reference sequence). The CDR3 is 15 amino acids.

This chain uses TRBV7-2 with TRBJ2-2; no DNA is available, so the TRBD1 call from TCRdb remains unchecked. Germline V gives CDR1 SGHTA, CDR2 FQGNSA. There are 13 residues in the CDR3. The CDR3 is CASSSGGRIELFF.

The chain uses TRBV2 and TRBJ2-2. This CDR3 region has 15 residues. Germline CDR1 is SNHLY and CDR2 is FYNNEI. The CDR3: CASSDPNRDTGELFF.